Below, one T cell receptor beta chain is given with its context. Its antigen is not known. Sequenced by immunoSEQ multiplex PCR; TCRdb stores in-frame clones only, minus some. In the table there are tens of thousands of clones, over 75% of which are singletons. The data were obtained in a study of T cell repertoires and HLA-DP antigens. Across the whole study: DNA input averaged about 220 ng in sorted CD137+CD4+ and around 1.2 ug in pre-culture CD4+.

CDR1 is SNHLY, CDR2 FYNNEI, per germline. Trimming took 5 bases from V and 5 from J, leaving 11 bases between them. This CDR3 region has 13 residues. Regarding the study as a whole: Against one allele, clones undetected before culture averaged about 34%; against the other, around 50%. Against both alloantigens, CD137+ clonality was similar, roughly 0.38.

The chain joins TRBV2 to TRBJ2-3, with a weak D call TRBD2 (6 bases). Sequenced sample: CD4+ T cells from PBMCs. The TCR sequence derives from a man between 60 and 75 years old in good health and CMV-seronegative. The CDR3 DNA reads as TGTGCCAGCAGTCGGGAGATGGAAGATACGCAGTATTTT. Protein: CASSREMEDTQYF.